This T cell receptor beta chain was obtained from a study of lymphopenia after photon versus proton radiotherapy. The data were produced by immunoSEQ multiplex PCR, yet TCRdb's version contains in-frame clones alone and is incomplete. The sample yields 65,000 to 85,000 clones, 85% to 95% seen once. Per the germline V gene, CDR1 is KGHSH and CDR2 is LQKENI. This CDR3 region has 18 residues. V was pared by 6 bases and J by 3 bases, with 16 bases of the junction left unmatched. This receptor was taken from a middle-aged woman with cholangiocarcinoma. Sequenced material: peripheral blood, taken from a patient treated with photon-based radiotherapy. This sequence joins TRBV18 and TRBJ2-7, with 11 bases fitting TRBD2. The CDR3 spells CASSSLAGGQWARYEQYF. Written as DNA, the CDR3 is TGTGCCAGCTCTAGCCTAGCGGGGGGCCAATGGGCACGCTACGAGCAGTACTTC.